The 9 T cell receptor beta chains reported below all come from one sample, sequenced in a study of T cell changes during pregnancy in multiple sclerosis. The assay was immunoSEQ multiplex PCR, and TCRdb's table has in-frame clones only and misses some. The profile shows 70,000 to 95,000 clones, 90% to 95% of them singletons. The starting material was peripheral blood, obtained in the third trimester of pregnancy. The receptors stem from a female donor with multiple sclerosis, enrolled in a pregnancy study.

The genes are TRBV6-6 and TRBJ1-5; D gene uncertain. Trimming removed 5 bases at V and 3 bases at J, with 8 bases between. Germline CDR1 reads MNHNY; CDR2 reads SVGAGI (reference sequence). This CDR3 has 13 amino acids. The CDR3 bases are TGTGCCAGCAGTACAACCCTCAATCAGCCCCAGCATTTT. It encodes CASSTTLNQPQHF.

This chain links TRBV18 with TRBJ2-1, with TRBD2 matching over 8 bases. CDR3 length equals 18 residues. The V gene end was trimmed by 2 bases and the J gene end by 5 bases; junction bases not matched to a gene: 14. Looked up from germline, CDR1 is KGHSH and CDR2 is LQKENI. The CDR3 DNA sequence: TGTGCCAGCTCACCAGAAGTAGCGGGACGCCCCACGGACAATGAGCAGTTCTTC. It encodes CASSPEVAGRPTDNEQFF.

Here the CDR3 DNA reads TGTGCCAGTAGTTCCCGCGTAGCGGGAGTAGAGACCCAGTACTTC. Amino acid sequence: CASSSRVAGVETQYF. The chain couples TRBV19 to TRBJ2-5; TRBD2 aligns across 9 bases. Germline loops: CDR1 LNHDA, CDR2 SQIVND (reference sequence). This CDR3 spans 15 amino acids. The trim removed 5 bases at V and 4 bases at J, leaving 8 bases unmatched.

This sequence joins TRBV18 and TRBJ2-2, with 9 bases matching TRBD1. Germline V CDR1 and CDR2: KGHSH, LQKENI. The CDR3 has 15 amino acids. Trimming cost V 1 base and J 8 bases; bases outside gene matches: 5. The CDR3 loop is CASSPQQGAPGELFF. In DNA form, the CDR3 reads TGTGCCAGCTCACCACAACAGGGGGCGCCTGGGGAGCTGTTTTTT. Using reference TRBV18 and TRBJ2-2 for the parts outside the CDR3, the full variable domain is NAGVMQNPRHLVRRRGQEARLRCSPMKGHSHVYWYRQLPEEGLKFMVYLQKENIIDESGMPKERFSAEFPKEGPSILRIQQVVRGDSAAYFCASSPQQGAPGELFFGEGSRLTVL.

The chain couples TRBV28 to TRBJ2-3; maybe TRBD2 (7 bases). Germline CDR1 is MDHEN and CDR2 is SYDVKM. This CDR3 is built from 17 residues. Trimming removed 3 bases from V and 4 bases from J, with 20 bases in between. The CDR3 reads CASSFLFGGPGADTQYF. The CDR3 DNA is TGTGCCAGCAGTTTTTTATTCGGGGGGCCCGGTGCAGATACGCAGTATTTT.

V and J are TRBV7-9 and TRBJ2-1; TRBD2 is a possible D gene (6 bases). Germline V gene data show CDR1 as SEHNR and CDR2 as FQNEAQ (reference sequence). The CDR3 has 15 amino acids. Trimming removed 6 bases at V and 4 bases at J, with 16 bases between. The CDR3 loop reads CASSRLREDYNEQFF. CDR3 sequence (DNA): TGTGCCAGCAGTCGATTGAGGGAGGATTACAATGAGCAGTTCTTC.

The rearrangement uses TRBV7-8 and TRBJ2-1; possible D gene TRBD2, 5 bases. V lost 5 bases to trimming and J lost 2 bases, with 19 bases between them. The CDR3 sequence is 17 residues long. The V gene's germline CDR1 is SGHVS and CDR2 FQNEAQ. CDR3 nucleotide sequence: TGTGCCAGCAGCCCCAGCCGGCGGGTTAGCGCCTACAATGAGCAGTTCTTC. This codes for CASSPSRRVSAYNEQFF.

The rearrangement joins TRBV28 to TRBJ2-1; a possible D gene is TRBD1 (6 bases). V lost 8 bases and J 7 bases, leaving 12 bases between the germline ends. CDR3 size: 12 residues. Germline CDR1 is MDHEN and CDR2 is SYDVKM. The CDR3 DNA reads as TGTGCCAGCCGGACAGACCCAAATGAGCAGTTCTTC. This sequence encodes CASRTDPNEQFF. Combining the CDR3 with reference TRBV28 and TRBJ2-1 gives the whole variable domain DVKVTQSSRYLVKRTGEKVFLECVQDMDHENMFWYRQDPGLGLRLIYFSYDVKMKEKGDIPEGYSVSREKKERFSLILESASTNQTSMYLCASRTDPNEQFFGPGTRLTVL.

In DNA, the CDR3 is TGTGCCAGCAGCGAAAAGGGACAGGGGTTCACCGGGGAGCTGTTTTTT. Amino acids: CASSEKGQGFTGELFF. The chain uses TRBV21-1 and TRBJ2-2; TRBD1 reflects the table's D call only, with no check against the DNA. TRBV21-1 is marked as a pseudogene. The CDR3 is made up of 16 amino acids.